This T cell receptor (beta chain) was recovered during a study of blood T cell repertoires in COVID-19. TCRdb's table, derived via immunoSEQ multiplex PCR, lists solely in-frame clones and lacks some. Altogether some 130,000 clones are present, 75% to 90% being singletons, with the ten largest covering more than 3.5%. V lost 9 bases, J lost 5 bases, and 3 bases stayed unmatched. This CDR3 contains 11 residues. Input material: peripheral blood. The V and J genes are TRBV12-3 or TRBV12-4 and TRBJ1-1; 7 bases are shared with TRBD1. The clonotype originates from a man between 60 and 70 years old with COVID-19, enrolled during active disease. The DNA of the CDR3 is TGTGCCAGTAGGGGGCGAACTGAAGCTTTCTTT. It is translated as CASRGRTEAFF.